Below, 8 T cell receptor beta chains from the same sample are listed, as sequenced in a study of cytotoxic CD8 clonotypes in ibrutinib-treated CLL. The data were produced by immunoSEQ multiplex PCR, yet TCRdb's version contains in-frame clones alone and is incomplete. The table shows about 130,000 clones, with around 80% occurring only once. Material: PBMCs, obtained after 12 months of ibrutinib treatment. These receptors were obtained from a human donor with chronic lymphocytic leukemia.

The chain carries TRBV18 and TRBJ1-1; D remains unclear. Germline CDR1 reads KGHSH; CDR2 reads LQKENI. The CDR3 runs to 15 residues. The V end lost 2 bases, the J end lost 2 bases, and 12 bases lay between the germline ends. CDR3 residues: CASSPARGHNTEAFF. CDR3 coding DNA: TGTGCCAGCTCACCAGCGCGAGGGCATAACACTGAAGCTTTCTTT.

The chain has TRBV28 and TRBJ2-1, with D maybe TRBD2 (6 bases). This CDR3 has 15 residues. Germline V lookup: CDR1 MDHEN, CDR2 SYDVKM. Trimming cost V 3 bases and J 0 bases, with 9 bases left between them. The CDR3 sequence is CASSFEGLSYNEQFF. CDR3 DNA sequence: TGTGCCAGCAGTTTTGAGGGACTCTCCTACAATGAGCAGTTCTTC.

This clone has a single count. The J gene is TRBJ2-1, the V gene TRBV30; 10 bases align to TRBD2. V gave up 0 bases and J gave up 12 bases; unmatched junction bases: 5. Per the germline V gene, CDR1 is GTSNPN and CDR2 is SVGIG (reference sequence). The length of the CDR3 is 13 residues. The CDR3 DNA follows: TGTGCCTGGAGTGTGGCTAGCGGGAGAGTGCAGTTCTTC. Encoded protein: CAWSVASGRVQFF.

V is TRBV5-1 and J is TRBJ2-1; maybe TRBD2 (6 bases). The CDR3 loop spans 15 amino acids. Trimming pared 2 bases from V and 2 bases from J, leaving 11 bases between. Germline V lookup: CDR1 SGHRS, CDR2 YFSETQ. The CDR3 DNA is TGCGCCAGCAGCTTACTGAGCGGGCCCTACAATGAGCAGTTCTTC. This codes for CASSLLSGPYNEQFF.

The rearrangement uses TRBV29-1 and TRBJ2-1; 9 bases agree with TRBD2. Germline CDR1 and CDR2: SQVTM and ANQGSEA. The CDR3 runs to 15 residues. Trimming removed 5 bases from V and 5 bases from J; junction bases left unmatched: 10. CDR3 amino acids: CSVPRGAGGNNEQFF. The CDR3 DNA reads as TGCAGCGTTCCCCGAGGAGCGGGAGGTAACAATGAGCAGTTCTTC.

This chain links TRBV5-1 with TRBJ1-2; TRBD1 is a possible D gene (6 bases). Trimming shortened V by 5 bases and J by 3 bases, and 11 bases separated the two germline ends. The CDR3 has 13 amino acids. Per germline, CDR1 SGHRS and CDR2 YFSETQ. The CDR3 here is CASRISGDYGYTF. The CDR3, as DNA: TGCGCCAGCAGGATTTCAGGGGACTATGGCTACACCTTC.

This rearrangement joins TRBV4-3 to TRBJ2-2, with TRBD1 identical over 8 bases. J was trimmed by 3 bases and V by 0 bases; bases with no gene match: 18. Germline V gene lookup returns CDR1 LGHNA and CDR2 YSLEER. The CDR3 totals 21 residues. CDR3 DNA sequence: TGCGCCAGCAGCCAAGATCGACTGGACAGGGTATTAATTTTTGACACCGGGGAGCTGTTTTTT. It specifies CASSQDRLDRVLIFDTGELFF.

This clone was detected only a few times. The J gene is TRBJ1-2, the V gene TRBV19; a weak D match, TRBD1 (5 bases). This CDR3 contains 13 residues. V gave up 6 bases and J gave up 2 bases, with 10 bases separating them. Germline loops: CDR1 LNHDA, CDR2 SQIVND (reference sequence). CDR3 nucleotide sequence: TGTGCCAGTAGCCGGGACCACAACTATGGCTACACCTTC. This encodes CASSRDHNYGYTF.